One sample yielded the 8 T cell receptor beta chains listed below, sequenced in a study of radiotherapy plus CTLA-4 blockade in lung cancer. Using immunoSEQ multiplex PCR, the repertoire was profiled, and TCRdb retains in-frame clones only, with some absent. Of 25,000 to 30,000 clones listed, about 75% are singletons. The sequencing here drew on peripheral blood, taken from a patient treated with radiotherapy plus ipilimumab. Receptors originate from a human donor with non-small cell lung cancer that progressed on radiotherapy plus ipilimumab.

V usage is TRBV7-9 and J usage is TRBJ1-2; D remains unclear. V was pared by 5 bases and J by 2 bases, with 9 bases between. CDR3 length: 13 residues. Germline loops: CDR1 SEHNR, CDR2 FQNEAQ (reference sequence). The CDR3 nucleotides are TGTGCCAGCAGCCCCATGGCAAACTATGGCTACACCTTC. Amino acid sequence: CASSPMANYGYTF.

The chain couples TRBV2 to TRBJ2-5; D tentatively fits TRBD1 or TRBD2 (5 bases each). Trimming took 5 bases from V and 5 from J, leaving 12 bases between them. The germline gives CDR1 SNHLY, CDR2 FYNNEI. This CDR3 comprises 13 residues. The DNA for the CDR3 is TGTGCCAGCAGTTTTGCCGGGGCGGAGACCCAGTACTTC. Translated: CASSFAGAETQYF.

The chain's CDR3 is CASSPERSGVVQYF. The CDR3 DNA is TGTGCCAGCAGTCCCGAGAGGTCTGGTGTCGTGCAGTACTTC. This chain uses TRBV27 with TRBJ2-7; D is unclear. The CDR3 runs to 14 residues. V lost 5 bases to trimming and J lost 9 bases, with 20 bases between them. Germline lookup yields CDR1 MNHEY and CDR2 SMNVEV (reference sequence).

A remark on this clone: Other nucleotide sequences from this sample produce the same CDR3. This chain links TRBV9 with TRBJ2-1, with D perhaps matching TRBD2 (6 bases). The CDR3 spans 13 residues. V gave up 0 bases and J gave up 10 bases, with 11 bases separating them. Germline loops: CDR1 SGDLS, CDR2 YYNGEE. The CDR3 nucleotides read TGTGCCAGCAGCGTAGGGTGGGGGAGGGAGCAGTTCTTC. Amino acid sequence: CASSVGWGREQFF.

In its sample, this clone was seen once. The chain couples TRBV7-8 to TRBJ2-1, with 10 bases aligning to TRBD2. The trim removed 1 base at V and 9 bases at J, leaving 6 bases unmatched. Germline values: CDR1 SGHVS, CDR2 FQNEAQ. The CDR3 loop spans 15 amino acids. CDR3 sequence: CASSLDGSGRIEQFF. For the CDR3, the DNA is TGTGCCAGCAGCTTAGACGGTAGCGGGAGGATTGAGCAGTTCTTC.

This rearrangement joins TRBV5-5 to TRBJ1-5, with unresolved D. The CDR3 consists of 13 residues. Trimming stripped 7 bases from V and 3 bases from J, with 11 bases between. Germline V gene lookup returns CDR1 SGHKS and CDR2 YYEKEE (reference sequence). CDR3 bases: TGTGCCAGCTCTGGGCGCCCCAATCAGCCCCAGCATTTT. This encodes CASSGRPNQPQHF. Drawing the rest from reference TRBV5-5 and TRBJ1-5, the complete variable domain is DAGVTQSPTHLIKTRGQQVTLRCSPISGHKSVSWYQQVLGQGPQFIFQYYEKEERGRGNFPDRFSARQFPNYSSELNVNALLLGDSALYLCASSGRPNQPQHFGDGTRLSIL.

CDR3 DNA sequence: TGCGCCAGCAGCTTGTTGCCCTCCGGGACAGCTGCAACTAATGAAAAACTGTTTTTT. Its translation: CASSLLPSGTAATNEKLFF. The rearrangement uses TRBV5-1 and TRBJ1-4, with TRBD1 matching 7 bases. With V trimmed by 1 base and J by 0 bases, 12 bases remained unmatched. Per the germline V gene, CDR1 is SGHRS and CDR2 is YFSETQ. The CDR3 has 19 residues.

V usage is TRBV15 and J usage is TRBJ2-2; D ambiguous. This CDR3 has 15 residues. Trimming cost V 1 base and J 4 bases, with 10 bases left between them. Germline CDR1 reads LNHNV; CDR2 reads YYDKDF (reference sequence). CDR3 DNA sequence: TGTGCCACCAGCAGAGTAAGGAAGGGCACCGGGGAGCTGTTTTTT. It yields the protein CATSRVRKGTGELFF.